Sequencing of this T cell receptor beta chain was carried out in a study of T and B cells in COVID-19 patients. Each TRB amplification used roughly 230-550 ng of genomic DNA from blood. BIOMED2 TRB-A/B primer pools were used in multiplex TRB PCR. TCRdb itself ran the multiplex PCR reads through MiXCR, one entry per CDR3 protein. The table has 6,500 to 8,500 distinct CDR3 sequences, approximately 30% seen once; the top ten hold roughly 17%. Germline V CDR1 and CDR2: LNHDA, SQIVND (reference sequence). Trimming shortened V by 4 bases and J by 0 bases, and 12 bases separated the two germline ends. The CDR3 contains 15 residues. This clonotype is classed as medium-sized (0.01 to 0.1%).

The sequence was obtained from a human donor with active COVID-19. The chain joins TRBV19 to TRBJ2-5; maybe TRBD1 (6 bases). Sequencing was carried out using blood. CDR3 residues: CASSKGGWYQETQYF. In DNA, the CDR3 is TGTGCCAGTAGTAAAGGGGGTTGGTACCAAGAGACCCAGTACTTC.